This T cell receptor beta chain derives from a study of T cells in Graves' hyperthyroidism and ophthalmopathy (dated by TCRdb to the late 2010s). Broadly, across the study: Peripheral blood was sampled at the time of initial diagnosis, prior to any treatment. Thyroid tissue and blood T-cell repertoires from over 5 Graves' hyperthyroidism patients were also compared in the study. The paper describes TCR Vbeta CDR3 sequencing of 120 to 150 peripheral blood samples, made up of fewer than 50 ophthalmopathy patients, 70 to 80 hyperthyroidism patients and 17 progressor patients. Prospective prediction of ophthalmopathy was tested in an independent validation cohort consisting of about 20 hyperthyroidism patients and over 15 patients who later progressed to ophthalmopathy. A discovery cohort of approximately 97 patients, about 43 with Graves' ophthalmopathy and about 58 with stable Graves' hyperthyroidism, was used to find distinguishing TCR V-J signatures. After blood sampling, hyperthyroidism patients were treated with methimazole at a starting dose of 30 mg daily, and ophthalmopathy patients were treated with high-dose intravenous methylprednisolone. The roughly 94 discovery patients were randomly divided into training and test sets at a 7:3 ratio.

CDR1 and CDR2 (MNHNS, SASEGT) derive from the germline V gene. The CDR3, cysteine through phenylalanine, is 14 amino acids long. Only the CDR3 portion is preserved as DNA: 42 bases, with reading frame beginning at the first base. V sheds 7 bases and J sheds 0 bases, leaving 12 bases between their ends. TCR beta CDR3 regions were amplified from RNA transcripts. The first round of RT-PCR for the TCR CDR3 was performed with the HTBI primer set and the Qiagen OneStep RT-PCR kit. Libraries were constructed in a second round of multiplex PCR, after which size selection and purification were carried out. Libraries were sequenced paired-end with 100 bp reads on an Illumina HiSeq2000. From the authors' description of their analysis: SOAPnuke was used to process the raw data, throwing out any read that contained adapters or uncalled bases, had a mean Phred below 15, or lacked an exact constant-primer or identifier match. COPE v1.2.5 was used to merge the high-quality paired reads, and each unique nucleotide sequence was defined as a clonotype. MiTCR v1.1 was used to align clonotypes to the IMGT TRBV, TRBD and TRBJ reference segments. Analysis was restricted to V-J combinations with a frequency above 0.0001, which covered over 98% of repertoires. A TCS score was defined as the ratio of F50 (clonal expansion) to E x V (chaos), with BLOSUM62-based TCRdist applied between CDR3 peptides within each V-J. Welch's t-statistics and random forest reduced 450 to 600 V-J features to around 14, which were used in a naive Bayes classifier (R e1071). The raw public reads went through TCRdb reprocessing: fastp at Q25, MiXCR clone calling, in-frame beta chains kept. For every CDR3 protein sequence, its rows merge into one entry that carries the most common genes and DNA. The V and J calls were determined by TCRdb, not by the authors. For this sample there are fewer than 350,000 distinct CDR3 sequences; roughly 13% appear just once. The ten biggest clones cover 7.9% of the sample.

Stable Graves' hyperthyroidism was defined as the absence of progression to ophthalmopathy over 18 months of follow-up. Hyperthyroidism patients were newly diagnosed, had a disease duration of under 2 months, and were aged 18 to 65 years. The study excluded patients with uncontrolled infections, other autoimmune diseases, pregnancy or lactation. Diagnoses were based on clinical symptoms, serum thyroxine and TRAb, thyroid ultrasound and orbital computed tomography. Ficoll-Paque density gradient centrifugation was used to isolate PBMCs from 9.5 to 10 ml of fresh peripheral blood. Total RNA was extracted using Trizol reagent, and RNA quality was assessed on an Agilent 2100 Bioanalyzer. Comment on this clonotype: There is no known antigen for this receptor. Base qualities are not recorded, but no much larger clone differs from it by a single base.

The paper's findings and limits, for the study overall: A model built on a 13 V-J signature distinguished ophthalmopathy from stable hyperthyroidism, reaching 85% to 90% sensitivity and about 81% specificity in cross-validation and 80%/75% in testing. In validation, the model predicted progression to ophthalmopathy a median of roughly 6.1 months before onset, with about 70% sensitivity and roughly 77% specificity. No statistical method was used to set the sample size in advance, and investigators knew the group allocation. Most expanded thyroid clonotypes (frequency above 0.001) were also found in blood, which suggests that blood repertoires may mirror thyroid immune responses.

This sequence originates from a woman between 35 and 50 years old with Graves' hyperthyroidism. Sequencing used blood. The chain is assembled from TRBV6-1 and TRBJ1-1; possibly the D gene is TRBD1, per 6 matching bases. This receptor carries the CDR3 CASMWGGMNTEAFF. The nucleotide sequence is TGTGCCAGCATGTGGGGGGGCATGAACACTGAAGCTTTCTTT.